Below are 30 T cell receptor beta chains sequenced from a single sample in a study of cytomegalovirus exposure and HLA in healthy donors. The PCR made use of 60 Vbeta and 13 Jbeta primers. This table comes from immunoSEQ multiplex PCR, and its TCRdb copy is limited to in-frame clones, with some not included. The sample lists about 110,000 clones; 73% were seen once. Sequences were obtained from PBMCs. These receptors all stem from a man younger than 45 in good health and CMV-seronegative.

This clone was observed a few times. This sequence joins TRBV7-6 and TRBJ2-7; 8 bases align to TRBD2. Germline values: CDR1 SGHVS, CDR2 FNYEAQ. J gave up 0 bases and V 4 bases, and 11 bases lay outside the gene matches. The CDR3 has 17 residues. CDR3 sequence reads: CASSSPRGAPHSYEQYF. The CDR3, as DNA: TGTGCCAGCAGCTCTCCGCGGGGGGCCCCACACTCCTACGAGCAGTACTTC.

This rearrangement joins TRBV29-1 to TRBJ2-3, with 9 nucleotides matching TRBD2. CDR1 is SQVTM, CDR2 ANQGSEA, per germline. J was trimmed by 11 bases and V by 7 bases; bases with no gene match: 16. The length of the CDR3 is 14 residues. The CDR3 sequence is CSAKTSGGPEGQYF. CDR3 DNA: TGCAGCGCGAAGACTAGCGGAGGTCCGGAGGGGCAGTATTTT.

The gene calls are TRBV9 and TRBJ2-5, with D maybe TRBD1 (6 bases). The length of the CDR3 is 13 residues. The germline V and J ends were trimmed by 4 bases and 5 bases, with 12 bases remaining between them. Germline CDR1 reads SGDLS; CDR2 reads YYNGEE. The CDR3 loop is CASSSGVGETQYF. The CDR3 region has the DNA TGTGCCAGCAGCTCAGGGGTTGGGGAGACCCAGTACTTC.

The CDR3 loop reads CASSVSGTYNEQFF. The CDR3 region has the DNA TGTGCCAGCAGCGTATCGGGAACCTACAATGAGCAGTTCTTC. The rearrangement joins TRBV11-2 to TRBJ2-1, with TRBD2 as a possible D gene (5 bases). CDR1 and CDR2 (germline): SGHAT, FQNNGV. This CDR3 spans 14 amino acids. The V and J ends lost 5 bases and 2 bases respectively, with 10 bases between them.

The V and J genes are TRBV29-1 and TRBJ2-2, with 8 bases fitting TRBD1. After removal of 5 bases from V and 3 bases from J, the junction contained 2 bases not matched to a gene. Per the germline V gene, CDR1 is SQVTM and CDR2 is ANQGSEA. There are 13 residues in the CDR3. For the CDR3, the DNA is TGCAGCGTTAACAGGGGGGACACCGGGGAGCTGTTTTTT. This translates into CSVNRGDTGELFF.

This sequence joins TRBV11-3 and TRBJ1-2; 12 bases map to TRBD1. V was clipped by 5 bases and J by 7 bases; unmatched bases: 14. The CDR3 sequence is 17 residues long. Germline loops: CDR1 SGHNT, CDR2 YENEEA. DNA for the CDR3: TGTGCCAGCAGCCTCGGGACAGGGGGCAGTCGGAGTCTTGGCTACACCTTC. Residues: CASSLGTGGSRSLGYTF.

The chain couples TRBV7-9 to TRBJ2-7; D unresolved. This CDR3 spans 12 amino acids. Trimming took off 1 base at V and 4 bases at J, with 5 bases between the two ends. CDR1 and CDR2 from the germline V gene are SEHNR and FQNEAQ (reference sequence). This CDR3 is CASSLVHYEQYF. Written as DNA, the CDR3 is TGTGCCAGCAGCTTAGTCCATTACGAGCAGTACTTC.

The DNA of the CDR3 is TGCGCCAGCAGCGTACAATCACAGGCTAACTATGGCTACACCTTC. Its protein product is CASSVQSQANYGYTF. The chain joins TRBV5-1 to TRBJ1-2, with a possible D match to TRBD1 (5 bases). Trimming pared 4 bases from V and 0 bases from J, leaving 13 bases between. Germline V gene data show CDR1 as SGHRS and CDR2 as YFSETQ. The CDR3 length is 15 residues.

The rearrangement joins TRBV6-5 to TRBJ1-5, with D hard to call. Deletions cut 4 bases from V and 5 bases from J, with 6 bases between. The CDR3 sequence is 12 residues long. CDR1 and CDR2 from the germline V gene are MNHEY and SVGAGI. In DNA, the CDR3 is TGTGCCAGCAGTTGGGCAGATCAGCCCCAGCATTTT. As protein: CASSWADQPQHF.

In its sample, this clone was seen a few times. This sequence joins TRBV7-8 and TRBJ2-7; 8 positions match TRBD1. The germline gives CDR1 SGHVS, CDR2 FQNEAQ. The CDR3 totals 15 residues. V gave up 0 bases and J gave up 3 bases; unmatched junction bases: 4. CDR3 sequence reads: CASSLALGQVYEQYF. The CDR3 nucleotides are TGTGCCAGCAGCTTAGCGTTGGGACAGGTCTACGAGCAGTACTTC.

In DNA, the CDR3 is TGTGCCAGCAGTGCCCCCCCCGAGAAAGACGAGCAGTACTTC. It translates to CASSAPPEKDEQYF. The chain has TRBV28 and TRBJ2-7; D unclear. The CDR3 loop spans 14 amino acids. Germline V gives CDR1 MDHEN, CDR2 SYDVKM. Deletions cut 5 bases from V and 5 bases from J, with 16 bases between.

The rearrangement links TRBV4-1 to TRBJ2-2; TRBD1 is a possible D gene (6 bases). The CDR3 runs to 17 residues. Germline V gives CDR1 MGHRA, CDR2 YSYEKL. V gave up 1 base and J gave up 4 bases, with 16 bases separating them. The chain's CDR3 is CASSQVTGRISTGELFF. In nucleotides, the CDR3 is TGCGCCAGCAGCCAAGTAACAGGGAGAATTTCCACCGGGGAGCTGTTTTTT.

The gene calls are TRBV7-8 and TRBJ2-7, with 7 nucleotides matching TRBD2. The V gene end was trimmed by 3 bases and the J gene end by 8 bases; junction bases not matched to a gene: 13. Per germline, CDR1 SGHVS and CDR2 FQNEAQ. The CDR3 is 15 residues long. This CDR3 reads CASSFTRTSGGKQYF. In nucleotides, the CDR3 is TGTGCCAGCAGCTTCACACGGACGTCCGGGGGGAAGCAGTACTTC.

The chain couples TRBV7-8 to TRBJ2-3; D remains ambiguous. Per germline, CDR1 SGHVS and CDR2 FQNEAQ. Trimming stripped 1 base from V and 4 bases from J, with 15 bases between. The CDR3 is 16 amino acids. The CDR3, as DNA: TGTGCCAGCAGCTTAGGTACATCTCTGGGCGCAGATACGCAGTATTTT. Translation gives CASSLGTSLGADTQYF. Full variable domain (outside the CDR3, taken from reference TRBV7-8 and TRBJ2-3): GAGVSQSPRYKVAKRGQDVALRCDPISGHVSLFWYQQALGQGPEFLTYFQNEAQLDKSGLPSDRFFAERPEGSVSTLKIQRTQQEDSAVYLCASSLGTSLGADTQYFGPGTRLTVL.

The genes are TRBV7-3 and TRBJ2-3, with 11 nucleotides matching TRBD2. Germline CDR1 reads SGHTA; CDR2 reads FQGTGA. The V segment lost 5 bases and the J segment 2 bases; nucleotides outside the gene matches: 3. The CDR3 extends over 15 amino acids. CDR3 sequence reads: CASSLSGGDTDTQYF. As DNA, the CDR3 is TGTGCCAGCAGCCTTAGCGGGGGGGACACAGATACGCAGTATTTT.

This clone was counted between two and nine times. The V call is TRBV28, the J call TRBJ2-6; 7 bases are shared with TRBD1. The CDR3 contains 16 residues. Germline V lookup: CDR1 MDHEN, CDR2 SYDVKM. Losses at the gene ends were 3 bases for V and 1 base for J; bases not matched to a gene: 3. The CDR3 nucleotides read TGTGCCAGCAGTTTCAGGGGACAGTCTGGGGCCAACGTCCTGACTTTC. Its protein is CASSFRGQSGANVLTF. The full variable domain, in which reference TRBV28 and TRBJ2-6 provide the parts outside the CDR3, is DVKVTQSSRYLVKRTGEKVFLECVQDMDHENMFWYRQDPGLGLRLIYFSYDVKMKEKGDIPEGYSVSREKKERFSLILESASTNQTSMYLCASSFRGQSGANVLTFGAGSRLTVL.

With respect to this clone: The junction shows a germline mismatch at one end, possibly a read error. The genes are TRBV6-1 and TRBJ2-7, with 14 bases lining up with TRBD2. CDR1 is MNHNS and CDR2 is SASEGT in the germline V gene. The CDR3 extends over 12 amino acids. The CDR3 loop is CASRTGLAGEDF. CDR3 sequence (DNA): TGTGCCAGCCGAACGGGACTAGCGGGAGAGGACTTC.

The gene calls are TRBV30 and TRBJ2-1; tentatively, D is TRBD2 (6 bases). Trimming left V 5 bases short and J 12 bases short, with 17 bases between. This CDR3 is built from 12 residues. The V gene's germline CDR1 is GTSNPN and CDR2 SVGIG (reference sequence). The CDR3 region is CAWEPPGSGQFF. CDR3 sequence (DNA): TGTGCCTGGGAACCCCCAGGTAGCGGGCAGTTCTTC.

This chain connects TRBV5-1 to TRBJ2-3; 8 bases match TRBD2. The CDR3 runs to 14 residues. J lost 2 bases, V lost 5 bases, and 4 bases had no gene match. CDR1 and CDR2 from the germline V gene are SGHRS and YFSETQ. The CDR3 region has the DNA TGCGCCAGCAGGTTAGCGGGACCCACAGATACGCAGTATTTT. This gives the protein CASRLAGPTDTQYF.

The chain is built from TRBV7-9 and TRBJ1-1; D unresolved. The germline V and J ends were trimmed by 2 bases and 8 bases, with 9 bases remaining between them. CDR3 size: 12 residues. The germline V gene has CDR1 SEHNR and CDR2 FQNEAQ (reference sequence). The CDR3 sequence is CASSLFGPEAFF. DNA of the CDR3: TGTGCCAGCAGCTTATTTGGGCCGGAAGCTTTCTTT.

The CDR3 here is CASSYSTGHTLYEQYF. The CDR3 DNA reads TGTGCCAGCAGTTACTCGACTGGTCACACACTCTACGAGCAGTACTTC. The rearrangement uses TRBV6-5 and TRBJ2-7, with D hard to call. Germline CDR1 and CDR2: MNHEY and SVGAGI. Between the trimmed V and J ends, which lost 0 bases and 3 bases, there was a span of 15 bases. This CDR3 is built from 16 residues.

This chain's CDR3 is CAWSGDRVNYGYTF. The CDR3 bases are TGTGCCTGGAGCGGGGACAGAGTTAACTATGGCTACACCTTC. The chain employs TRBV30 and TRBJ1-2, with TRBD1 matching 7 bases. The CDR3 is 14 amino acids. The ends lost 3 bases at V and 1 base at J; junction bases unmatched: 5. Germline assignment: CDR1 GTSNPN and CDR2 SVGIG (reference sequence).

V and J are TRBV7-2 and TRBJ1-2, with no clear D. The CDR3 sequence is 12 residues long. Germline assignment: CDR1 SGHTA and CDR2 FQGNSA. The V gene lost 4 bases and the J gene lost 4 bases, with 7 bases spanning the gap. The CDR3 loop is CASSSGAYGYTF. The CDR3 region has the DNA TGTGCCAGCAGCTCCGGAGCCTATGGCTACACCTTC.

CDR3 region: CASRVTHLQGDNQPQHF. For the CDR3, the DNA is TGTGCCAGCAGAGTTACACACTTACAGGGAGACAATCAGCCCCAGCATTTT. This chain uses TRBV28 with TRBJ1-5; D perhaps matches TRBD1 (6 bases). The V gene lost 6 bases and the J gene lost 3 bases, with 21 bases spanning the gap. CDR1 and CDR2 from the germline V gene are MDHEN and SYDVKM. This CDR3 region has 17 residues. The full variable domain, with the rest looked up from reference TRBV28 and TRBJ1-5, is DVKVTQSSRYLVKRTGEKVFLECVQDMDHENMFWYRQDPGLGLRLIYFSYDVKMKEKGDIPEGYSVSREKKERFSLILESASTNQTSMYLCASRVTHLQGDNQPQHFGDGTRLSIL.

The chain carries TRBV29-1 and TRBJ2-7, with D maybe TRBD1 (8 bases). CDR3 length equals 14 residues. The germline V gene has CDR1 SQVTM and CDR2 ANQGSEA. Trimming shortened V by 6 bases and J by 2 bases, and 17 bases separated the two germline ends. CDR3 DNA: TGCAGCGTGGGGGGGGGACAGGCCGCCTACGAGCAGTACTTC. Translating gives CSVGGGQAAYEQYF.

V gene TRBV6-1 combines with J gene TRBJ2-7, with D possibly TRBD2 on 5 matching bases. Germline CDR1 and CDR2: MNHNS and SASEGT. The length of the CDR3 is 13 residues. The ends were cut back, 6 bases at V and 2 bases at J, with 11 bases in the middle. The CDR3 loop reads CASRADGTYEQYF. The DNA of the CDR3 is TGTGCCAGCAGAGCGGACGGAACCTACGAGCAGTACTTC.

There are a few counts of this clone. The chain recombines TRBV6-1 with TRBJ2-3; D is possibly TRBD1 (8 bases). Germline V lookup: CDR1 MNHNS, CDR2 SASEGT. The CDR3 length is 16 residues. The ends were cut back, 4 bases at V and 3 bases at J, with 17 bases in the middle. CDR3 nucleotide sequence: TGTGCCAGCAGTGTTGGACAGGGAGGGATGACAGATACGCAGTATTTT. Translation gives CASSVGQGGMTDTQYF.

The V call is TRBV4-2, the J call TRBJ2-1, with TRBD2 matching over 9 bases. The CDR3 has 17 residues. Trimming took 0 bases from V and 8 from J; bases not matched to a gene: 11. Looked up from germline, CDR1 is LGHNA and CDR2 is YNFKEQ. CDR3: CASSQDPAGGTVHEQFF. CDR3 DNA sequence: TGTGCCAGCAGCCAAGATCCGGCGGGAGGGACGGTCCATGAGCAGTTCTTC.

This chain uses TRBV2 with TRBJ2-2; TRBD1 matches 10 bases. V lost 3 bases and J lost 0; bases outside the gene matches: 4. The CDR3 runs 17 residues. The germline gives CDR1 SNHLY, CDR2 FYNNEI. CDR3: CASSDPGTGANTGELFF. CDR3 coding DNA: TGTGCCAGCAGTGATCCGGGGACAGGGGCGAACACCGGGGAGCTGTTTTTT.

A few counts support this clone. Other DNA sequences of this sample code for an identical CDR3. The rearrangement joins TRBV11-2 to TRBJ2-7, with 8 bases matching TRBD1. CDR3 length: 14 residues. Germline CDR1 and CDR2: SGHAT and FQNNGV. The V gene end was trimmed by 8 bases and the J gene end by 6 bases; junction bases not matched to a gene: 12. This CDR3 is CASYNRRTGSEQYF. CDR3 coding DNA: TGTGCCAGCTACAATCGAAGGACAGGGAGCGAGCAGTACTTC.